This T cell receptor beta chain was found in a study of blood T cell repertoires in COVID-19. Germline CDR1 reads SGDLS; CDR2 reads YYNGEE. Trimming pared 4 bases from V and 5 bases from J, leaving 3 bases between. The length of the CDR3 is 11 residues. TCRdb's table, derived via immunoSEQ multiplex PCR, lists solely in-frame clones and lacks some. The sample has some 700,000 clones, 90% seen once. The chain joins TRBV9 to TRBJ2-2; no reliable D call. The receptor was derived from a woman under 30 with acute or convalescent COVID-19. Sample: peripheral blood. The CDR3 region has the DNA TGTGCCAGCAGCCGTACCGGGGAGCTGTTTTTT. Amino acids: CASSRTGELFF.